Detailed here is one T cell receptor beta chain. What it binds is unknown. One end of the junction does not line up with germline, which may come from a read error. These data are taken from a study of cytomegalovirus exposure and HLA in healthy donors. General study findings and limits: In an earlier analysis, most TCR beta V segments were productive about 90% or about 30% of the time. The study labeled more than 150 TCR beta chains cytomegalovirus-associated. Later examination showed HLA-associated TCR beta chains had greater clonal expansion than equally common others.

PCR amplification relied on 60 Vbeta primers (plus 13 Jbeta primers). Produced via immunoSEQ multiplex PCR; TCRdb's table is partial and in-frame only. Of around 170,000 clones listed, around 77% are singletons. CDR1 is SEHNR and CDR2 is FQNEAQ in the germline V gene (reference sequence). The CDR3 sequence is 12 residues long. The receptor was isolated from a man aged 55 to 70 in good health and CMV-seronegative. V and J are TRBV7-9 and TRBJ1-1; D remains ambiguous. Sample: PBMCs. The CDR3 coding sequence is TGTTCCAGCAGTCACAAGAACACTGAAGCTTTCTTT. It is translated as CSSSHKNTEAFF.